This T cell receptor beta chain was captured by sequencing in a study of shared T cell receptors in the human thymus. In germline, CDR1 is LNHDA, CDR2 SQIVND (reference sequence). CDR3 length: 15 residues. V lost 10 bases and J lost 1; bases outside the gene matches: 11. Measured with immunoSEQ multiplex PCR; TCRdb has only the in-frame clones, and not every one. The profile shows some 720,000 clones, roughly 90% of them singletons. These same data were also listed under a study on human thymus T cells. From that report: Corrective cardiac surgery supplied the resected thymus tissue. Thymic and blood repertoires appeared to carry a bias in their V and J gene usage. Related work showed strongly overlapping thymic repertoires across unrelated individuals.

Sequenced sample: thymocytes. The chain joins TRBV19 to TRBJ1-2; 8 bases agree with TRBD1. The TCR originated in a boy in the first two years of life with a congenital heart defect. CDR3 loop: CATGQGRGLNYGYTF. The CDR3 bases are TGTGCCACTGGACAGGGAAGGGGGCTTAACTATGGCTACACCTTC.